These T cell receptor beta chains were read from a single sample in a study of cytomegalovirus exposure and HLA in healthy donors. Sequenced by immunoSEQ multiplex PCR; TCRdb stores in-frame clones only, minus some. With more than 40,000 clones in the sample, the ten largest clones hold over 2%. Sequencing input: PBMCs. The origin of the receptors is a female donor in good health and CMV-seronegative. CDR3s include the opening cysteine and the closing phenylalanine or tryptophan. D genes are given only for firm matches.

TRBV29-1	NA	TRBJ2-7	TGCAGCGTTGCCGGACAGTTCTCCTACGAGCAGTACTTC	CSVAGQFSYEQYF
TRBV19	NA	TRBJ1-2	TGTGCCAGTAGTATTCAGTCTAACTATGGCTACACCTTC	CASSIQSNYGYTF
TRBV6-1	NA	TRBJ1-5	TGTGCCAGCAGTGAATATCGGGAGACGGTGCATCAGCCCCAGCATTTT	CASSEYRETVHQPQHF
TRBV10-1	TRBD1	TRBJ2-3	TGCGCCAGCAGTCGGACAGGGGAAGGCACAGATACGCAGTATTTT	CASSRTGEGTDTQYF
TRBV28	NA	TRBJ1-5	TGTGCCAGCAGCCCACCCCAGGGCCCAAAGCCCCAGCATTTT	CASSPPQGPKPQHF
TRBV6-1	TRBD1	TRBJ1-5	TGTGCCAGCAGGTACCGGACAGGGTCTCAGCCCCAGCATTTT	CASRYRTGSQPQHF
TRBV5-1	TRBD1	TRBJ2-7	TGCGCCAGCAGCTTGGGTGCAGGGGGCATCCACGAGCAGTACTTC	CASSLGAGGIHEQYF
TRBV18	TRBD1	TRBJ2-7	TGTGCCAGCTCACCGGGAGAATGGGACAGGGGGAAACGGCACGAGCAGTACTTC	CASSPGEWDRGKRHEQYF
TRBV29-1	NA	TRBJ1-1	TGCAGCGTGACAGACTCTTACACTGAAGCTTTCTTT	CSVTDSYTEAFF
TRBV6-5	TRBD1	TRBJ1-2	TGTGCCAGCACCACAGGGGGCCTCTATGGCTACACCTTC	CASTTGGLYGYTF
TRBV19	NA	TRBJ1-2	TGTGCCAGTAGTGGACGCAGGGATTCTTGGACCTATGGCTACACCTTC	CASSGRRDSWTYGYTF
TRBV6-1	NA	TRBJ2-4	TGTGCCAGCACTAAAACGGCGGATGGCCCAAACATTCAGTACTTC	CASTKTADGPNIQYF
TRBV29-1	NA	TRBJ2-7	TGCAGCGTTGGGGCCTCCGGAGGGTACGAGCAGTACTTC	CSVGASGGYEQYF
TRBV29-1	TRBD2	TRBJ2-3	TGCAGCGTTGATAGCGGGACTAGCGGTAGCACAGATACGCAGTATTTT	CSVDSGTSGSTDTQYF
TRBV19	TRBD2	TRBJ2-1	TGTGCCAGTAGTTACAAAGGGACTAGCGGGAGGCCGTACAATGAGCAGTTCTTC	CASSYKGTSGRPYNEQFF
TRBV4-1	NA	TRBJ2-1	TGCGCCAGCAGCCAAGTGCGGGGTGAGCAGTTCTTC	CASSQVRGEQFF
TRBV18	NA	TRBJ2-2	TGTGCCAGCTCACTACTAGCCCACACGACAAACACCGGGGAGCTGTTTTTT	CASSLLAHTTNTGELFF
TRBV9	TRBD2	TRBJ2-2	TGTGCCAGCAGCGCTTCGGGAGGAACTCCTTTCCCCACCGGGGAGCTGTTTTTT	CASSASGGTPFPTGELFF
TRBV6-5	NA	TRBJ2-2	TGTGCCAGCAGTTCCTCTCTCGGGGAGCTGTTTTTT	CASSSSLGELFF
TRBV30	TRBD1	TRBJ1-1	TGTGCCTGGAGTGCGGGACAGGGGAGGTCTGAAGCTTTCTTT	CAWSAGQGRSEAFF
TRBV19	NA	TRBJ2-1	TGTGCCAGTAGTATAGGGTCCAGTTCCAATGAGCAGTTCTTC	CASSIGSSSNEQFF
TRBV9	TRBD1	TRBJ1-1	TGTGCCAGCAGCCTCGGGACAGACACTGAAGCTTTCTTT	CASSLGTDTEAFF
TRBV6-5	NA	TRBJ1-2	TGTGCCAGCAGTTACAAGCCTAACTATGGCTACACCTTC	CASSYKPNYGYTF
TRBV30	NA	TRBJ1-1	TGTGCCTGGAGCTTCACTGAAGCTTTCTTT	CAWSFTEAFF
TRBV4-3	NA	TRBJ2-5	TGCGCCAGCAGCCAAGCGGGGGTAGGACAAGAGACCCAGTACTTC	CASSQAGVGQETQYF
TRBV6-1	TRBD2	TRBJ2-7	TGTGCCAGCAGTGAAAGACAGCGCGGGGGTTACGAGCAGTACTTC	CASSERQRGGYEQYF